This T cell receptor (beta chain) was sequenced for a study of cytomegalovirus exposure and HLA in healthy donors. About this clone itself: What it binds is not known.

The CDR3 extends over 16 amino acids. PCR was performed using 60 Vbeta and 13 Jbeta primers. Repertoires were generated with immunoSEQ multiplex PCR, while TCRdb's copy carries only in-frame clones and drops some. The sample includes 90,000 to 140,000 clones, roughly 13% seen only once; the top ten take approximately 15%. Findings and caveats of the study: In vitro, a few CMV-associated chains proved specific for CMV antigens. Indistinguishable V segments such as TRBV6-2 and TRBV6-3 were excluded.

The sample comprised PBMCs. This chain connects TRBV12-2 to TRBJ2-2; the listed D gene, TRBD1, was not tested against the DNA. TRBV12-2 corresponds to a pseudogene. The source of this sequence is a man between 40 and 49 years old in good health and CMV-seropositive. Here the CDR3 reads CASRLGMTGGTGELFF. CDR3 sequence (DNA): TGTGCAAGTCGCTTAGGAATGACAGGGGGAACCGGGGAGCTGTTTTTT.